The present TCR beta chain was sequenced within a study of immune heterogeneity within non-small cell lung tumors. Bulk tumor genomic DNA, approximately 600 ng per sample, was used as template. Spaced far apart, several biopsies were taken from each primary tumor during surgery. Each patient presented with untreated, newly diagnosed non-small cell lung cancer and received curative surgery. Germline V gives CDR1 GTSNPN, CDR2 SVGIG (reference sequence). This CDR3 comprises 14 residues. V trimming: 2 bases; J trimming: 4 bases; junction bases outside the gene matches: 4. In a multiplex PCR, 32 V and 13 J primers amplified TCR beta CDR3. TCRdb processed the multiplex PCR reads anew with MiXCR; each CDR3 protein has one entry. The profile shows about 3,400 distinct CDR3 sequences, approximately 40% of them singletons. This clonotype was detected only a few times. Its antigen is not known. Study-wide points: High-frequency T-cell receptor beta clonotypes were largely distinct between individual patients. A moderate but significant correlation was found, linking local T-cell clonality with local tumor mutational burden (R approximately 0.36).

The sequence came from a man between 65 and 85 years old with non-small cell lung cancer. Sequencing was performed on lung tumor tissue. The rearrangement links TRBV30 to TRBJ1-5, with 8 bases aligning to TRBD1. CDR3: CAWSRTGWNQPQHF. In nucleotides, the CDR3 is TGTGCCTGGAGTAGGACAGGGTGGAATCAGCCCCAGCATTTT.